Following are 12 T cell receptor beta chains from one sample sequenced in a study of T cell responses to AZD1222 COVID-19 vaccine (dated by TCRdb to about 2021). Preparation of the library involved the immunoSEQ multiplex PCR assay. The source is immuneACCESS, and TCRdb retained only in-frame sequences with V and J called. Part of the clones is not carried over; for the studies checked, unresolved V genes explain less than half of this, and the remainder is unexplained. The sample yields 130,000 or so clones; about 90% were counted once. 6.5% to 8% of the sample is held by the ten biggest clonotypes. This specimen's time point label, per the study, means: about 28 days (+/-7) after the second vaccine dose. What the treatment or condition label conveys for this sample: meningococcal conjugate vaccine given as trial control. This sample comprised peripheral blood, obtained 28 days after the second dose of the MenACWY control vaccine. These receptors all come from an adult who received the MenACWY meningococcal vaccine as a control.

The chain joins TRBV12-3 or TRBV12-4 to TRBJ2-7, with unresolved D. The V end lost 5 bases, the J end lost 3 bases, and 8 bases lay between the germline ends. This CDR3 region has 12 residues. The CDR3 sequence: CASSATIYEQYF. The DNA for the CDR3 is TGTGCCAGCAGTGCGACAATCTACGAGCAGTACTTC.

This clone showed up just once. The rearrangement uses TRBV3-1 (or the pseudogene TRBV3-2) and TRBJ2-2; 8 nucleotides match TRBD2. J lost 2 bases, V lost 1 base, and 6 bases had no gene match. Germline V gene sequence: CDR1 LGHDT, CDR2 YNNKEL (reference sequence). There are 17 residues in the CDR3. The CDR3 sequence is CASSQVRLAGNTGELFF. CDR3 in DNA: TGTGCCAGCAGCCAAGTCCGGCTAGCGGGCAACACCGGGGAGCTGTTTTTT.

The chain uses TRBV2 and TRBJ2-5, with D hard to call. Trimming took 8 bases from V and 4 from J, leaving 5 bases between them. The CDR3 totals 10 residues. In germline, CDR1 is SNHLY, CDR2 FYNNEI. The CDR3 region is CASSTETQYF. CDR3 nucleotides: TGTGCCAGCTCAACAGAGACCCAGTACTTC.

The chain joins TRBV7-9 to TRBJ2-7, with D unclear. This CDR3 comprises 15 residues. Germline V CDR1 and CDR2: SEHNR, FQNEAQ (reference sequence). V lost 2 bases and J 1 base, leaving 12 bases between the germline ends. Here the CDR3 DNA reads TGTGCCAGCAGCTTAAAAGGTGATGGATCCTACGAGCAGTACTTC. Its translation: CASSLKGDGSYEQYF.

V usage is TRBV5-1 and J usage is TRBJ2-3, with TRBD1 matching over 9 bases. Germline values: CDR1 SGHRS, CDR2 YFSETQ. CDR3 length equals 18 residues. V trimming: 3 bases; J trimming: 3 bases; junction bases outside the gene matches: 14. The CDR3 protein is CASSSSGTGSAGTDTQYF. CDR3 coding DNA: TGCGCCAGCAGCTCATCCGGGACAGGGAGCGCGGGGACAGATACGCAGTATTTT.

This clone showed up just once. The chain employs TRBV7-8 and TRBJ2-1; possible D gene TRBD2, 5 bases. The CDR3 sequence is 15 residues long. Per the germline V gene, CDR1 is SGHVS and CDR2 is FQNEAQ. The ends were cut back, 5 bases at V and 0 bases at J, with 11 bases in the middle. CDR3 amino acids: CASSREGSSYNEQFF. CDR3 in DNA: TGTGCCAGCAGCCGAGAGGGCAGCTCCTACAATGAGCAGTTCTTC.

The chain employs TRBV9 and TRBJ1-4; D gene ambiguous. Trimming removed 0 bases from V and 4 bases from J, with 10 bases in between. The germline V gene encodes CDR1 SGDLS and CDR2 YYNGEE. The CDR3 consists of 15 residues. The CDR3 nucleotides are TGTGCCAGCAGCGTAGCTGGGAAGAGTAATGAAAAACTGTTTTTT. It codes for CASSVAGKSNEKLFF. Using reference TRBV9 and TRBJ1-4 for the parts outside the CDR3, the full variable domain is DSGVTQTPKHLITATGQRVTLRCSPRSGDLSVYWYQQSLDQGLQFLIQYYNGEERAKGNILERFSAQQFPDLHSELNLSSLELGDSALYFCASSVAGKSNEKLFFGSGTQLSVL.

The rearrangement links TRBV6-4 to TRBJ2-3; the match to TRBD2 covers 7 bases. Trimming took 0 bases from V and 0 from J; bases not matched to a gene: 3. In germline, CDR1 is MRHNA, CDR2 SNTAGT. CDR3 length: 16 residues. The CDR3 loop reads CASSDSPAGSTDTQYF. The CDR3 coding sequence is TGTGCCAGCAGTGACTCACCAGCGGGGAGCACAGATACGCAGTATTTT.

The chain is built from TRBV9 and TRBJ2-3; 9 nucleotides align to TRBD2. V was clipped by 0 bases and J by 3 bases; unmatched bases: 11. Germline CDR1 SGDLS, CDR2 YYNGEE. The CDR3 is 18 amino acids. The CDR3 DNA is TGTGCCAGCAGCGTAGGGTTGCTAGCGGGGCTCCAAACAGATACGCAGTATTTT. Its protein is CASSVGLLAGLQTDTQYF.

This chain links TRBV18 with TRBJ2-7; 8 bases map to TRBD1. Trimming removed 2 bases from V and 5 bases from J; junction bases left unmatched: 11. This CDR3 comprises 16 residues. CDR1 is KGHSH and CDR2 is LQKENI in the germline V gene. CDR3 protein: CASSPSIGTGGDEQYF. As DNA, the CDR3 is TGTGCCAGCTCACCATCCATCGGGACAGGAGGGGACGAGCAGTACTTC.

The chain carries TRBV3-1 (or the pseudogene TRBV3-2) and TRBJ2-7; D is possibly TRBD1 or TRBD2 (6 bases each). The CDR3 spans 14 residues. Germline CDR1 is LGHDT and CDR2 is YNNKEL (reference sequence). Trimming took 2 bases from V and 3 from J, leaving 11 bases between them. In nucleotides, the CDR3 is TGTGCCAGCAGCCAACCGGGGGCGATCTACGAGCAGTACTTC. Residues: CASSQPGAIYEQYF.

The chain carries TRBV5-1 and TRBJ1-1, with 7 bases matching TRBD1. Germline loops: CDR1 SGHRS, CDR2 YFSETQ. The CDR3 covers 15 residues. J gave up 1 base and V 1 base, and 4 bases lay outside the gene matches. CDR3 amino acids: CASSLWAGGNTEAFF. The CDR3 bases are TGCGCCAGCAGCTTGTGGGCAGGGGGGAACACTGAAGCTTTCTTT.